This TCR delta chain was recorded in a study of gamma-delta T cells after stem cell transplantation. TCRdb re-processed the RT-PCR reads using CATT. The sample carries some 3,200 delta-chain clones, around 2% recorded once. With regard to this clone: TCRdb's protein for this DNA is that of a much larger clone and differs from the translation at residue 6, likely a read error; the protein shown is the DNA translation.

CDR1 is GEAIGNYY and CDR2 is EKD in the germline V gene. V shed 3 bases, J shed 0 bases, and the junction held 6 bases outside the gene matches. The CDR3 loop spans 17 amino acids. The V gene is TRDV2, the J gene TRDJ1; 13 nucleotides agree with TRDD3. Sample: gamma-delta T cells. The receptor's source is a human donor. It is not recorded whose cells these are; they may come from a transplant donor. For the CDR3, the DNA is TGTGCCTGTGACGCCATACTGGGGGATACGTACACCGATAAACTCATCTTT. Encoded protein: CACDAILGDTYTDKLIF.